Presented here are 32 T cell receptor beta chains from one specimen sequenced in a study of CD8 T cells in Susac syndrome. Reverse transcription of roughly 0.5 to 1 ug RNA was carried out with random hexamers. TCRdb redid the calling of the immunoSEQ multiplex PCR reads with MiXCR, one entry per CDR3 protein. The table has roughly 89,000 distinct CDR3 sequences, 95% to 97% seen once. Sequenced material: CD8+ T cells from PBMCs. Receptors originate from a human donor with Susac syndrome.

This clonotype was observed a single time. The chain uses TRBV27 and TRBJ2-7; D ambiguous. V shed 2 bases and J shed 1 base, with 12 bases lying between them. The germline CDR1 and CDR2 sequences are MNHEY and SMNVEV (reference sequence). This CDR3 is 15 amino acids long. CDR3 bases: TGTGCCAGCAGTTTAGCTGGGATCGGGTCCTACGAGCAGTACTTC. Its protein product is CASSLAGIGSYEQYF.

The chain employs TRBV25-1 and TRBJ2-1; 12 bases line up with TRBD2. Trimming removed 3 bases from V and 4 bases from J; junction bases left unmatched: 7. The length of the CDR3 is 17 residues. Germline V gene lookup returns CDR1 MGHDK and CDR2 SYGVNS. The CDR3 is CASSDPLAGGYYNEQFF. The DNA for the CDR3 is TGTGCCAGCAGTGATCCACTAGCGGGAGGCTATTACAATGAGCAGTTCTTC.

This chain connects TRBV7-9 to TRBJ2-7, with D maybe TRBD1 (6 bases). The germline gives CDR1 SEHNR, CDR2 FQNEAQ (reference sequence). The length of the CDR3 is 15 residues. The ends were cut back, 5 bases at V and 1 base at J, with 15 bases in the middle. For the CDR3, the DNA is TGTGCCAGCAGCCCAGCCGGGACACCTTCCTACGAGCAGTACTTC. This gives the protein CASSPAGTPSYEQYF.

CDR3 region: CASSVGEGGGDTQYF. The CDR3 bases are TGTGCCAGCAGCGTAGGTGAGGGGGGAGGAGATACGCAGTATTTT. The V and J genes are TRBV9 and TRBJ2-3, with D possibly called TRBD1 or TRBD2 (6 bases each). The CDR3 has 15 amino acids. V was pared by 0 bases and J by 5 bases, with 13 bases between. CDR1 and CDR2 from the germline V gene are SGDLS and YYNGEE.

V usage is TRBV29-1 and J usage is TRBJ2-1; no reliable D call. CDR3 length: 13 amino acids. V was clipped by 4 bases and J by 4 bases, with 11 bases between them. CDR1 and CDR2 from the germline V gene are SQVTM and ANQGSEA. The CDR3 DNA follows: TGCAGCGTTGTTGGGCTTAATTACAATGAGCAGTTCTTC. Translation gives CSVVGLNYNEQFF.

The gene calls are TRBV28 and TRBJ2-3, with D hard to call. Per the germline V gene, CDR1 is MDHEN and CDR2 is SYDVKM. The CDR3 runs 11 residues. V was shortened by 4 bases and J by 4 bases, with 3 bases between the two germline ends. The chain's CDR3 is CASSYADTQYF. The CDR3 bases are TGTGCCAGCAGTTATGCAGATACGCAGTATTTT.

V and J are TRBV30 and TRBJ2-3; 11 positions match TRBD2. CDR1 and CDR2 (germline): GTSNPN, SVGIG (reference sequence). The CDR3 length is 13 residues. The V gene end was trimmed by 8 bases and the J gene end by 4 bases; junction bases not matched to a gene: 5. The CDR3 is CALTSGRADTQYF. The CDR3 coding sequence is TGTGCCCTCACTAGCGGGAGAGCAGATACGCAGTATTTT.

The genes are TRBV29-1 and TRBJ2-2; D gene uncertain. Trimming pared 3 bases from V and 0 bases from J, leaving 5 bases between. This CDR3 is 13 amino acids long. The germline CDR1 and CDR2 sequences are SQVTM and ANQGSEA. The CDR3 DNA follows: TGCAGCGTTGAGGTAGCGAACACCGGGGAGCTGTTTTTT. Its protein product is CSVEVANTGELFF.

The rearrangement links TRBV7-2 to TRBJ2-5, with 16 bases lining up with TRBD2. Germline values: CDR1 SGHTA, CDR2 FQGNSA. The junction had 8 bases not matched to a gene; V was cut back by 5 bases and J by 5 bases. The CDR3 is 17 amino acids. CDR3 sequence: CASSLGPGLAGGETQYF. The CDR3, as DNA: TGTGCCAGCAGCCTAGGCCCGGGACTAGCGGGAGGGGAGACCCAGTACTTC.

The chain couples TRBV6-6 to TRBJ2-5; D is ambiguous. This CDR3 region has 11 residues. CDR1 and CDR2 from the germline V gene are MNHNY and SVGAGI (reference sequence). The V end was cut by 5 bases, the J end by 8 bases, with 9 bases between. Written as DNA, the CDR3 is TGTGCCAGCAGTGAACCGGGTACCCAGTACTTC. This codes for CASSEPGTQYF.

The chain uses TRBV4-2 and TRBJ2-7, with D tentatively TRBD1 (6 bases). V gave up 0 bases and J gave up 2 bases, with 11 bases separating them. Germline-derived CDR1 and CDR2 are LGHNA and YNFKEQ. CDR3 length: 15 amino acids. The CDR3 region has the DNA TGTGCCAGCAGCCAAGAGAGACAGGTGACCTACGAGCAGTACTTC. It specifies CASSQERQVTYEQYF.

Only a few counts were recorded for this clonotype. The CDR3: CASSLTGRPYEQYF. The CDR3 nucleotides read TGTGCCAGCAGCCTGACAGGGAGGCCCTACGAGCAGTACTTC. The chain uses TRBV13 and TRBJ2-7; tentative D call: TRBD1 (7 bases). V was cut by 5 bases and J by 2 bases, with 13 bases left in between. Germline loops: CDR1 PRHDT, CDR2 FYEKMQ (reference sequence). The CDR3 totals 14 residues.

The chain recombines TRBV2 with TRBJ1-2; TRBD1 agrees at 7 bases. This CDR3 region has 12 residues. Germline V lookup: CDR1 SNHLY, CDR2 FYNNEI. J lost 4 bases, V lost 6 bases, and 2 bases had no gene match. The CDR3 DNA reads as TGTGCCAGCAGGGGGACAGTCTATGGCTACACCTTC. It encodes CASRGTVYGYTF.

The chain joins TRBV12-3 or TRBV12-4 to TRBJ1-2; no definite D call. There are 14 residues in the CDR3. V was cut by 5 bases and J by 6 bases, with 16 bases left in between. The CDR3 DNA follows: TGTGCCAGCAGTCTAGGTCTGATCTGGGATGGCTACACCTTC. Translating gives CASSLGLIWDGYTF.

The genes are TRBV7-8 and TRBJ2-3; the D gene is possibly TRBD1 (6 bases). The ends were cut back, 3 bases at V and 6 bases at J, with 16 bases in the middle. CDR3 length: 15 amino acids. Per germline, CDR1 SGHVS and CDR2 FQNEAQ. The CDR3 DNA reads TGTGCCAGCAGCTTTTGGAGACAACAGGGCGATACGCAGTATTTT. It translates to CASSFWRQQGDTQYF.

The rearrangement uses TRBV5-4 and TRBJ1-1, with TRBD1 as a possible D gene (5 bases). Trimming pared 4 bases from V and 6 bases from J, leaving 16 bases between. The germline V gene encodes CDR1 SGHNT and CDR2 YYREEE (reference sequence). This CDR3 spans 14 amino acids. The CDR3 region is CASSGLTQGSEAFF. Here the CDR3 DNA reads TGTGCCAGCAGCGGATTAACCCAGGGTTCTGAAGCTTTCTTT.

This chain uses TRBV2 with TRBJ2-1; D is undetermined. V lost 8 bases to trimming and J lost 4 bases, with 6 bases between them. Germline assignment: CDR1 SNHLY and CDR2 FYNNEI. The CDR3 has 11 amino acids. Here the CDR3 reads CASPGYNEQFF. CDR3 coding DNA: TGTGCCAGCCCTGGGTACAATGAGCAGTTCTTC.

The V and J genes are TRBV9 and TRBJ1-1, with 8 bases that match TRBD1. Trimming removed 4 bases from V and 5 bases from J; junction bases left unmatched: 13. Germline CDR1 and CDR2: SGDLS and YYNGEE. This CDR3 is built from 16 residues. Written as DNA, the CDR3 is TGTGCCAGCAGCCACAACATTGATACAGGGGGAACTGAAGCTTTCTTT. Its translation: CASSHNIDTGGTEAFF. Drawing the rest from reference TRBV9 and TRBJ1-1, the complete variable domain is DSGVTQTPKHLITATGQRVTLRCSPRSGDLSVYWYQQSLDQGLQFLIQYYNGEERAKGNILERFSAQQFPDLHSELNLSSLELGDSALYFCASSHNIDTGGTEAFFGQGTRLTVV.

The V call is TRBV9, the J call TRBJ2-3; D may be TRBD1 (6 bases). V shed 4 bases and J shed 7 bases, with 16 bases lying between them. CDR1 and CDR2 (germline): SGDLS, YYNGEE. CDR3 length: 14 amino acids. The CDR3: CASSPRTGGNTQYF. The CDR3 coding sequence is TGTGCCAGCAGCCCACGGACTGGGGGCAATACGCAGTATTTT.

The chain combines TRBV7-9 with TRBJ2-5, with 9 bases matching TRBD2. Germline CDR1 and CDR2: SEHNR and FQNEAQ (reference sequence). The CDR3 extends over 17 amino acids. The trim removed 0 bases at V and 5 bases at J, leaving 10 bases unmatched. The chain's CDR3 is CASSLADSGRFRETQYF. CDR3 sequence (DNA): TGTGCCAGCAGCTTAGCGGATAGCGGGAGATTTCGGGAGACCCAGTACTTC.

This CDR3 is CASSVDGTTEDTQYF. CDR3 DNA sequence: TGTGCCAGCAGCGTAGACGGGACTACAGAAGATACGCAGTATTTT. The chain has TRBV9 and TRBJ2-3; TRBD2 matches 7 bases. This CDR3 is built from 15 residues. V dropped 0 bases and J dropped 5; count of bases not matched to a gene: 6. Germline V gives CDR1 SGDLS, CDR2 YYNGEE.

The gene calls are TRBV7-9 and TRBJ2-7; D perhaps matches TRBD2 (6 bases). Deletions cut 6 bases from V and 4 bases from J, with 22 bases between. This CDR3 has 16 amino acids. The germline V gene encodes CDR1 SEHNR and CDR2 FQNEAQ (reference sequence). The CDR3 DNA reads TGTGCCAGCAGTCGTAGTAAGGACCGGGAGAGGTACGAGCAGTACTTC. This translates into CASSRSKDRERYEQYF.

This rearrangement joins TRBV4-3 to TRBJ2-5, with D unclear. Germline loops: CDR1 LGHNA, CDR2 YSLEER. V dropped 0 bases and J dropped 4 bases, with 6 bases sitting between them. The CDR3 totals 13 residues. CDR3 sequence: CASSQDQLETQYF. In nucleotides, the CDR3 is TGCGCCAGCAGCCAAGATCAGTTAGAGACCCAGTACTTC.

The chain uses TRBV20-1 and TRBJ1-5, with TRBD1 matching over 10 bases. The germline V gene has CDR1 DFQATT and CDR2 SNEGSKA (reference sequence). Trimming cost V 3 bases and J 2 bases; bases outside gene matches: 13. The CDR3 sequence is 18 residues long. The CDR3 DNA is TGCAGTGCTAGTTTCGTAGACAGGGGGCGTGCGGGCAATCAGCCCCAGCATTTT. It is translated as CSASFVDRGRAGNQPQHF.

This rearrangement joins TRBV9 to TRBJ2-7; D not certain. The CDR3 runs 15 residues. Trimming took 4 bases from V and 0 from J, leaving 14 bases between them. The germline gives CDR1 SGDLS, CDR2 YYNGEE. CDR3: CASSTDPWVSYEQYF. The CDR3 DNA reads TGTGCCAGCAGCACCGACCCCTGGGTCTCCTACGAGCAGTACTTC.

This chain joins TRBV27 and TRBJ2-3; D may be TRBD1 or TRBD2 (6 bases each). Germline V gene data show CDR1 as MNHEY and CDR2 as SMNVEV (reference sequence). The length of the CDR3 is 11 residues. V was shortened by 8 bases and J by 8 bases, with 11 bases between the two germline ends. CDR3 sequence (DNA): TGTGCCAGCGGGGGGCTCGGTACGCAGTATTTT. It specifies CASGGLGTQYF.

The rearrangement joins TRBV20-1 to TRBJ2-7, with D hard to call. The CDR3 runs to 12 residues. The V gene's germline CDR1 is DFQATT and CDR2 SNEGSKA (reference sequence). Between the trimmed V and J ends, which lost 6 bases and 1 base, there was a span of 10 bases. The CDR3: CSAPTDSYEQYF. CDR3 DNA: TGCAGTGCGCCGACGGATTCCTACGAGCAGTACTTC.

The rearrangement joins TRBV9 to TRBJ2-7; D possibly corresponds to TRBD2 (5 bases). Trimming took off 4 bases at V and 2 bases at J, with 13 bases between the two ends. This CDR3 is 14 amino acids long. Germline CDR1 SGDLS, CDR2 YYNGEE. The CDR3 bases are TGTGCCAGCAGCCCAACGGACGGGGCCTACGAGCAGTACGTC. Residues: CASSPTDGAYEQYV.

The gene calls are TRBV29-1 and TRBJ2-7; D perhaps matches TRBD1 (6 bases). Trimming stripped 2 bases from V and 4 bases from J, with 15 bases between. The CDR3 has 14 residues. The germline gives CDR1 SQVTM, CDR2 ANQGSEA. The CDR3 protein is CSVETGKSPYEQYV. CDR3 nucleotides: TGCAGCGTTGAAACAGGGAAATCACCGTACGAGCAGTACGTC.

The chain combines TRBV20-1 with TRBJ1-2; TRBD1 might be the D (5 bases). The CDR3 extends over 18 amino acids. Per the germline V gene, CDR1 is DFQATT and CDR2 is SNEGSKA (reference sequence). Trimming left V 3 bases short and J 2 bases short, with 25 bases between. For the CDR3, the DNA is TGCAGTGCTAGCGCCCTCATCTCGTATGGGGACGTCAACTATGGCTACACCTTC. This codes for CSASALISYGDVNYGYTF.

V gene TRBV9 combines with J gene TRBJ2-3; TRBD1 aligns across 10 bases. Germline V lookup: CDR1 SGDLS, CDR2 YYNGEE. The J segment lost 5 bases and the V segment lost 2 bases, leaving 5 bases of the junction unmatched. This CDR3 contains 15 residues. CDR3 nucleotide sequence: TGTGCCAGCAGCGTGCGACAGGGGGCTGGAGATACGCAGTATTTT. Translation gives CASSVRQGAGDTQYF. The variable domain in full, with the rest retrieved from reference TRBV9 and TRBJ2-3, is DSGVTQTPKHLITATGQRVTLRCSPRSGDLSVYWYQQSLDQGLQFLIQYYNGEERAKGNILERFSAQQFPDLHSELNLSSLELGDSALYFCASSVRQGAGDTQYFGPGTRLTVL.

The CDR3 DNA reads as TGTGCCAGCAGCCCGAGCGGAACCTACAATGAGCAGTTCTTC. Translated: CASSPSGTYNEQFF. V and J are TRBV6-5 and TRBJ2-1, with a possible D match to TRBD2 (5 bases). V lost 6 bases, J lost 2 bases, and 11 bases lay in between. This CDR3 contains 14 residues. CDR1 is MNHEY and CDR2 is SVGAGI in the germline V gene.